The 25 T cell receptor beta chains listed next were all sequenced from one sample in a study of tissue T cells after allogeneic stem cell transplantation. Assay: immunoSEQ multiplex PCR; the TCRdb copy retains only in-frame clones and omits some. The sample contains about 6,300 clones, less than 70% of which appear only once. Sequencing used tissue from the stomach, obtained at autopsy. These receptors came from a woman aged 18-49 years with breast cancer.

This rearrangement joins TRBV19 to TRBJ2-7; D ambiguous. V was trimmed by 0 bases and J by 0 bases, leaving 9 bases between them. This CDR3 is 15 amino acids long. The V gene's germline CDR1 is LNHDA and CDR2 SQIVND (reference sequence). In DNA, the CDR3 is TGTGCCAGTAGTATAGACAGCCAGAGCTCCTACGAGCAGTACTTC. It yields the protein CASSIDSQSSYEQYF.

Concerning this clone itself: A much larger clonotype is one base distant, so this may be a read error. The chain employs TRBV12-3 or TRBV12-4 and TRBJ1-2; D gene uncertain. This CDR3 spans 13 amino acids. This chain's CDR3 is CANSLAGNYGYTF. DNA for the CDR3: TGTGCCAACAGTTTGGCTGGGAACTATGGCTACACCTTC.

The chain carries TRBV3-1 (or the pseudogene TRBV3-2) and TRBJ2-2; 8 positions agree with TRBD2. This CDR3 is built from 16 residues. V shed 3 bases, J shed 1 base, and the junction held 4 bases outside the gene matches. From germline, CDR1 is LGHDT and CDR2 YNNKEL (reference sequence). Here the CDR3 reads CASSHRGGRNTGELFF. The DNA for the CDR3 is TGTGCCAGCAGCCATCGCGGGGGGCGGAACACCGGGGAGCTGTTTTTT.

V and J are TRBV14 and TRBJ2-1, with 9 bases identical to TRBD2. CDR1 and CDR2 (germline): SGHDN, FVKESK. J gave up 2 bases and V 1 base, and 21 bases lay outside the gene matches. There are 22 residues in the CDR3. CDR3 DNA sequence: TGTGCCAGCAGCCAAGTTAGACGGGGGAGGCGGGAGGGCCAAAGTCCCTACAATGAGCAGTTCTTC. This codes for CASSQVRRGRREGQSPYNEQFF. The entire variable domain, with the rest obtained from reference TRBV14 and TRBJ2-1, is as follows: EAGVTQFPSHSVIEKGQTVTLRCDPISGHDNLYWYRRVMGKEIKFLLHFVKESKQDESGMPNNRFLAERTGGTYSTLKVQPAELEDSGVYFCASSQVRRGRREGQSPYNEQFFGPGTRLTVL.

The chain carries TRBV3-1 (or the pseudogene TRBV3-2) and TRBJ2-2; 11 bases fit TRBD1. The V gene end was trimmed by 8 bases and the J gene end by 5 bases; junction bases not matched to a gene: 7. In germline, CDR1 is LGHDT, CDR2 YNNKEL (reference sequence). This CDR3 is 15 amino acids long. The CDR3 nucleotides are TGTGCCAGCGGACAGGGGGCTGGGGAGACCGGGGAGCTGTTTTTT. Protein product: CASGQGAGETGELFF.

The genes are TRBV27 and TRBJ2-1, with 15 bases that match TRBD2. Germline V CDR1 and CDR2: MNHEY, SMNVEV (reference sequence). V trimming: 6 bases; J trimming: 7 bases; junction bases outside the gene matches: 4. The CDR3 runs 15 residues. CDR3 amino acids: CASRAGTSGGNEQFF. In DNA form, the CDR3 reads TGTGCCAGCAGGGCCGGGACTAGCGGGGGGAATGAGCAGTTCTTC.

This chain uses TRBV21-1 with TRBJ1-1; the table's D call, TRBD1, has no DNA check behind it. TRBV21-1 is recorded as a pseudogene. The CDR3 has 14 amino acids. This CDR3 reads CASSTQGMNTEAFF. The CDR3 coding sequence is TGTGCCAGCAGCACACAGGGCATGAACACTGAAGCTTTCTTT.

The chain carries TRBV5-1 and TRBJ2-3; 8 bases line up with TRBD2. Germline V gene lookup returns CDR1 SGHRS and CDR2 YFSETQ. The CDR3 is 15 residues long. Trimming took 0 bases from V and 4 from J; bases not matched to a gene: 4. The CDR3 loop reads CASSLAGGLADTQYF. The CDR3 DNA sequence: TGCGCCAGCAGCTTGGCGGGGGGGTTGGCAGATACGCAGTATTTT.

CDR3 in DNA: TGCAGTGCTAGTCAGTACAATGAGCAGTTCTTC. It yields the protein CSASQYNEQFF. V and J are TRBV20-1 and TRBJ2-1; D unclear. The CDR3 consists of 11 residues. V lost 3 bases and J 4 bases, leaving 4 bases between the germline ends. Germline CDR1 DFQATT, CDR2 SNEGSKA (reference sequence).

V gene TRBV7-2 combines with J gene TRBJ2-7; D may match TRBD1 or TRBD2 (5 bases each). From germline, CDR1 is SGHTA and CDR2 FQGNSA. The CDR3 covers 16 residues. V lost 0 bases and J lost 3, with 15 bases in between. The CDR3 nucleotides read TGTGCCAGCAGCTTAGCTTCTGGGGGTACGGACTACGAGCAGTACTTC. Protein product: CASSLASGGTDYEQYF.

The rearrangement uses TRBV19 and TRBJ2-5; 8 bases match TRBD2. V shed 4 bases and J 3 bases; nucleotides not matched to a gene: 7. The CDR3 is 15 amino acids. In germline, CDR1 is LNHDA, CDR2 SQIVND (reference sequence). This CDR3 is CASSRTSRQKETQYF. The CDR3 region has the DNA TGTGCCAGTAGTAGGACTAGCAGACAGAAAGAGACCCAGTACTTC. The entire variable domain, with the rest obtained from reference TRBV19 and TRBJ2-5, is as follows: DGGITQSPKYLFRKEGQNVTLSCEQNLNHDAMYWYRQDPGQGLRLIYYSQIVNDFQKGDIAEGYSVSREKKESFPLTVTSAQKNPTAFYLCASSRTSRQKETQYFGPGTRLLVL.

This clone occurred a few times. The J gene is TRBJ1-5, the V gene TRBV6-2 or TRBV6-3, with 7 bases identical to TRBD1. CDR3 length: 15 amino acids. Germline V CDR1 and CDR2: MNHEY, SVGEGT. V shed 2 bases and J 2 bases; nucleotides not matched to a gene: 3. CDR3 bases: TGTGCCAGCAGTTACAACAGGGGTGGCAATCAGCCCCAGCATTTT. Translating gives CASSYNRGGNQPQHF.

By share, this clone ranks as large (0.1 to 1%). The CDR3 region has the DNA TGTGCCAGCAGCTTAGGGACTAGCGGGAAGAGGAATGAGCAGTTCTTC. It encodes CASSLGTSGKRNEQFF. This chain links TRBV7-9 with TRBJ2-1, with TRBD2 matching 12 bases. Germline values: CDR1 SEHNR, CDR2 FQNEAQ (reference sequence). CDR3 length: 16 amino acids. V shed 1 base, J shed 7 bases, and the junction held 5 bases outside the gene matches.

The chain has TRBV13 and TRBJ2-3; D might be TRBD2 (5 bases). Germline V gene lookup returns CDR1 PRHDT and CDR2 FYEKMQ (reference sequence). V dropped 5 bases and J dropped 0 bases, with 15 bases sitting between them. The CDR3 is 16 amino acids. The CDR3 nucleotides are TGTGCCAGCAGCCATAGTGGACTCTCTAGCACAGATACGCAGTATTTT. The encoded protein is CASSHSGLSSTDTQYF.

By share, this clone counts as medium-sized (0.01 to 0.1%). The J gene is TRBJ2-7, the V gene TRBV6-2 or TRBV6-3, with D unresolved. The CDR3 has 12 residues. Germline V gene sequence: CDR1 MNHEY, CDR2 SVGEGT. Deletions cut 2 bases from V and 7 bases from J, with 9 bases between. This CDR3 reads CASSYGPREQYF. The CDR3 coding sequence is TGTGCCAGCAGTTACGGTCCCAGGGAGCAGTACTTC.

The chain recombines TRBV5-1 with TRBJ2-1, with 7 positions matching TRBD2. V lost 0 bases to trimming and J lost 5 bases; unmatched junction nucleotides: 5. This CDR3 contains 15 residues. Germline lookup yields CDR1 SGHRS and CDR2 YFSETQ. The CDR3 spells CASSLDGGSHNEQFF. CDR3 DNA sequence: TGCGCCAGCAGCTTGGACGGGGGGTCCCACAATGAGCAGTTCTTC.

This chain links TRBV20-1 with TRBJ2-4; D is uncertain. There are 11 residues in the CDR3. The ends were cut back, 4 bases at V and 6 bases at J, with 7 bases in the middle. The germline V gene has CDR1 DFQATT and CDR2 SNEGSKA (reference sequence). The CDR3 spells CSAIMGNIQYF. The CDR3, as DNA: TGCAGTGCTATTATGGGAAACATTCAGTACTTC.

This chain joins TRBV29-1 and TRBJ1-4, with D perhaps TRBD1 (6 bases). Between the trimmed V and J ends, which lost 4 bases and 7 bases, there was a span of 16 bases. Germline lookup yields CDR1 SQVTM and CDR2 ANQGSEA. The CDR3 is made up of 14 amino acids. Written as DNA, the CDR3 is TGCAGCGTTGCCGTCAGGGGACTCGGTGAAAAACTGTTTTTT. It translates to CSVAVRGLGEKLFF.

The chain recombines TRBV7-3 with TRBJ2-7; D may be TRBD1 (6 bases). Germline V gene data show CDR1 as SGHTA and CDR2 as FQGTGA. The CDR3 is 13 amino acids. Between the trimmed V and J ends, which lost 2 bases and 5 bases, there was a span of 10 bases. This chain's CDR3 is CASSLAGTNEQYF. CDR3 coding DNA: TGTGCCAGCAGCTTAGCCGGGACAAACGAGCAGTACTTC.

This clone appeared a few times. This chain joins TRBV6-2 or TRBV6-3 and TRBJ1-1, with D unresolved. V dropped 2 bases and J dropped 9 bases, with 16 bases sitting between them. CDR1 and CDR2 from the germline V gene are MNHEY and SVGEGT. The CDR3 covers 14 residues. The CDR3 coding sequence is TGTGCCAGCAGTTACGATGGGGTCTCGTCCCAAGCTTTCTTT. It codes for CASSYDGVSSQAFF.

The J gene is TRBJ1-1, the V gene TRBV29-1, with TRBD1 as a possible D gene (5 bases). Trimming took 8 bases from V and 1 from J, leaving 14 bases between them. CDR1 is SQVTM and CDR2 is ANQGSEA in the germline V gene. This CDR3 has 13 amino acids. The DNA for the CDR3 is TGCAGCACCCGTGAGACAGCGAACACTGAAGCTTTCTTT. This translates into CSTRETANTEAFF.

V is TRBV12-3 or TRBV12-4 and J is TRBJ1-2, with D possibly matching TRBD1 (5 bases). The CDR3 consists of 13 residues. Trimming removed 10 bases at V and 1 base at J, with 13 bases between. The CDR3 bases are TGTGCCACCCAACCGACAGTTAACTATGGCTACACCTTC. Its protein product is CATQPTVNYGYTF.

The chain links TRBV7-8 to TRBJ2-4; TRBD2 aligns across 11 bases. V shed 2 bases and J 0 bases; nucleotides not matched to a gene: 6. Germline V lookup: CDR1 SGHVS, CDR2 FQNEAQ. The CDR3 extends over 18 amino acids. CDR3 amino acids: CASSLLLAGGLAKNIQYF. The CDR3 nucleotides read TGTGCCAGCAGCTTACTCCTAGCGGGAGGTTTAGCCAAAAACATTCAGTACTTC. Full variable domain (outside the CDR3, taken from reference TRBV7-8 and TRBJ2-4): GAGVSQSPRYKVAKRGQDVALRCDPISGHVSLFWYQQALGQGPEFLTYFQNEAQLDKSGLPSDRFFAERPEGSVSTLKIQRTQQEDSAVYLCASSLLLAGGLAKNIQYFGAGTRLSVL.

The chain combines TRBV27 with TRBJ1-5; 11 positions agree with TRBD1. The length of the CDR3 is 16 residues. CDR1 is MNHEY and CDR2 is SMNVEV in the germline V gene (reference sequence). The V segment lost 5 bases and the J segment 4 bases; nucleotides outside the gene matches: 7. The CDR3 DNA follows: TGTGCCAGCAGTCCAATGGACAGGGGGCCGAATCAGCCCCAGCATTTT. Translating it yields CASSPMDRGPNQPQHF.

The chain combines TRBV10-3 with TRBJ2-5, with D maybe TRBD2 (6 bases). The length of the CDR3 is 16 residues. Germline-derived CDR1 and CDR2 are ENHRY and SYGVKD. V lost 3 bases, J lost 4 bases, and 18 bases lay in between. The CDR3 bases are TGTGCCATCAGTGACCCTGGACTAACGAGGGGAGAGACCCAGTACTTC. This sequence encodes CAISDPGLTRGETQYF.